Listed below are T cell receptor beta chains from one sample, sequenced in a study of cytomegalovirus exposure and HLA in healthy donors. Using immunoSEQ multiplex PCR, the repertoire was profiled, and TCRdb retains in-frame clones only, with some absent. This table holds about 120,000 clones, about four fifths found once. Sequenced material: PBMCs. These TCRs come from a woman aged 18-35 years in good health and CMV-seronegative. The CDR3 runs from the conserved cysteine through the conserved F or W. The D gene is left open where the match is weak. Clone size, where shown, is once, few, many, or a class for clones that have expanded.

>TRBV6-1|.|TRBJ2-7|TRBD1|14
CASTPGTEAYEQYF
TGTGCCAGCACCCCCGGGACAGAGGCCTACGAGCAGTACTTC
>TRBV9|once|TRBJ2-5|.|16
CASSANRDKWEETQYF
TGTGCCAGCAGCGCGAACCGGGACAAATGGGAAGAGACCCAGTACTTC
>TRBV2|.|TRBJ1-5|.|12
CASSLRAGLQHF
TGTGCCAGCAGTTTACGGGCGGGACTCCAGCATTTT
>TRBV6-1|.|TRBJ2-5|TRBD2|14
CASSPPGLVETQYF
TGTGCCAGCAGTCCCCCGGGACTAGTTGAGACCCAGTACTTC
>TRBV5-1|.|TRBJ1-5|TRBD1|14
CASSLQGGNQPQHF
TGCGCCAGCAGTTTACAGGGGGGGAATCAGCCCCAGCATTTT
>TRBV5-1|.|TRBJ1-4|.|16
CASSLVLRGTNEKLFF
TGCGCCAGCAGCTTGGTCCTAAGAGGAACTAATGAAAAACTGTTTTTT
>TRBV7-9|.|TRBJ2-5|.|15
CASWGPSAGRETQYF
TGTGCCAGCTGGGGGCCGAGCGCAGGGCGAGAGACCCAGTACTTC
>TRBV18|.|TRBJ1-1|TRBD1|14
CASSPGTGFTEAFF
TGTGCCAGCTCCCCAGGGACAGGGTTCACTGAAGCTTTCTTT
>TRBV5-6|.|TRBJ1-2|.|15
CASSLSGAGAHGYTF
TGTGCCAGCAGCTTGTCTGGGGCGGGGGCGCATGGCTACACCTTC
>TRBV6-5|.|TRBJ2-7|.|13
CASSYQGWYEQYF
TGTGCCAGCAGTTACCAGGGGTGGTACGAGCAGTACTTC
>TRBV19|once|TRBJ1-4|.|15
CASSIGRDYGEKLFF
TGTGCCAGTAGCATCGGAAGGGACTACGGTGAAAAACTGTTTTTT
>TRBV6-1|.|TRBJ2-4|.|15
CASSEAGPSYNIQYF
TGTGCCAGCAGTGAAGCGGGGCCTTCGTATAACATTCAGTACTTC
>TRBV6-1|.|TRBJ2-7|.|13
CASSAAGEGEQYF
TGTGCCAGCAGTGCGGCAGGGGAGGGCGAGCAGTACTTC
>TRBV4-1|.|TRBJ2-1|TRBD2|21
CASSQVSGLRTSASSYNEQFF
TGCGCCAGCAGCCAAGTAAGTGGGTTGAGGACTAGCGCCAGCTCCTACAATGAGCAGTTCTTC
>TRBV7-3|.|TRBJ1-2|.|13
CASSLGAGIVYTF
TGTGCCAGCAGCTTAGGAGCAGGGATCGTCTACACCTTC
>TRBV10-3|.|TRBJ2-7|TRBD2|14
CATRDSGDFYEQYF
TGTGCCACCAGAGATAGCGGGGATTTCTACGAGCAGTACTTC
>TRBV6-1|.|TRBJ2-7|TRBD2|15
CASSEELAGAYEQYF
TGTGCCAGCAGTGAAGAACTAGCGGGGGCCTACGAGCAGTACTTC